This T cell receptor (beta chain) was profiled in a study of shared clonotypes between healthy human individuals. Study outcomes and limitations: Depth was large, yet rarefaction showed that sorted-subset sequencing was incomplete. In contrast to clonotypes shared by all four donors, non-shared clonotypes had lower generation probabilities. Naive CD4 clonotypes were shared across a handful of donors at 4% to 5%.

The V gene's germline CDR1 is MNHEY and CDR2 SVGAGI. V lost 4 bases and J lost 8; bases outside the gene matches: 8. The CDR3 is made up of 16 amino acids. As for this clone: As yet, its antigen is unknown.

In the sorted-subset replicate PCRs, 150 to 200 ng DNA, 25,000 to 30,000 T cell genomes, was used. Profiled with immunoSEQ multiplex PCR; TCRdb holds only in-frame clones, not every one. The table has about 2.4 million clones, around nine tenths seen once. The clonotype comes from a man aged 18 to 30 in good health. The rearrangement links TRBV6-5 to TRBJ2-1; 13 bases line up with TRBD2. Material: naive CD4+ T cells sorted from blood. Noted subset: CD45RA+ positively selected. The CDR3 sequence: CASSSRTSGGVDEQFF. CDR3 DNA sequence: TGTGCCAGCAGTTCCCGGACTAGCGGGGGTGTAGATGAGCAGTTCTTC.